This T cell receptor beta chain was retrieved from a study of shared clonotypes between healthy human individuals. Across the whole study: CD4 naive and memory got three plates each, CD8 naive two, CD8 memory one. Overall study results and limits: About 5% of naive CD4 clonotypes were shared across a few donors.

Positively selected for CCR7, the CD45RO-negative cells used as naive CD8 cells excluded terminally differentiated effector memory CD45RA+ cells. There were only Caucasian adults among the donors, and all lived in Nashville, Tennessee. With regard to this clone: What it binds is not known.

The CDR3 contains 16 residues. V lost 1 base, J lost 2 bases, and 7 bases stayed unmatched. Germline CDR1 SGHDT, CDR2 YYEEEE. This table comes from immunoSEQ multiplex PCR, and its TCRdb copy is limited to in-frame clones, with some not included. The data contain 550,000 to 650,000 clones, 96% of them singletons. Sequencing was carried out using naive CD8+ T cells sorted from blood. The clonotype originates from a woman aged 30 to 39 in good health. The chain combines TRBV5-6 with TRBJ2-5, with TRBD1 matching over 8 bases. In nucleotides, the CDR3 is TGTGCCAGCAGCTTGCTAACCAGGGGGCAACAAGAGACCCAGTACTTC. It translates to CASSLLTRGQQETQYF.